This T cell receptor beta chain is drawn from a study of regulatory T cells in long-lasting Graves disease. This clonotype was seen at least ten times. Its antigen is not identified. According to the study, TCR beta libraries were built with iRepertoire HTBI primers and CDR3-region Arm-PCR. TCRdb reprocessed the multiplex PCR reads with MiXCR, giving one entry per CDR3 protein. Of about 400,000 distinct CDR3 sequences listed, about a fifth are singletons. The V gene's germline CDR1 is SNHLY and CDR2 FYNNEI. V was cut by 8 bases and J by 2 bases, with 12 bases left in between. The CDR3 spans 13 residues. Study-level points and caveats: Researchers reported studying only peripheral blood, not thyroid tissue. Those with persistent Graves' had less TCR diversity than newly diagnosed patients.

Time point indicated: persistent/refractory GD, antithyroid drugs over 5 years with positive TRAb. Researchers made the TCR library from RNA that was extracted from PBMCs. The chain couples TRBV2 to TRBJ1-2, with D unresolved. Sequenced material: peripheral blood mononuclear cells (PBMCs), taken when the disease was refractory, from a patient treated with antithyroid drugs. This TCR was recovered from a female donor with Graves disease. In DNA, the CDR3 is TGTGCCAGCTTAGGCGGGCCCAACTATGGCTACACCTTC. Encoded protein: CASLGGPNYGYTF.